This T cell receptor (beta chain) comes out of a study of shared clonotypes between healthy human individuals. Study findings and constraints: Rarefaction curves obtained for sorted subsets showed sequencing incomplete despite large depth. Between a handful of donors, naive CD4 clonotypes were shared at a level of approximately 5%.

This table comes from immunoSEQ multiplex PCR, and its TCRdb copy is limited to in-frame clones, with some not included. The data contain 950,000 to 1,100,000 clones, approximately 72% of them singletons. CDR3 length: 15 residues. V lost 2 bases and J lost 6; bases outside the gene matches: 5. The V gene's germline CDR1 is MNHEY and CDR2 SVGAGI. Points on this clone: Its antigen is not identified.

This chain uses TRBV6-5 with TRBJ2-4; the match to TRBD2 covers 9 bases. The clonotype originates from a man aged 18 to 29 in good health. Sequencing used memory CD4+ T cells sorted from blood. Regarding subset: CD45RA-negative fraction. CDR3 nucleotide sequence: TGTGCCAGCAGTTACAGCGGGGGGCCTGGAAACATTCAGTACTTC. Protein product: CASSYSGGPGNIQYF.